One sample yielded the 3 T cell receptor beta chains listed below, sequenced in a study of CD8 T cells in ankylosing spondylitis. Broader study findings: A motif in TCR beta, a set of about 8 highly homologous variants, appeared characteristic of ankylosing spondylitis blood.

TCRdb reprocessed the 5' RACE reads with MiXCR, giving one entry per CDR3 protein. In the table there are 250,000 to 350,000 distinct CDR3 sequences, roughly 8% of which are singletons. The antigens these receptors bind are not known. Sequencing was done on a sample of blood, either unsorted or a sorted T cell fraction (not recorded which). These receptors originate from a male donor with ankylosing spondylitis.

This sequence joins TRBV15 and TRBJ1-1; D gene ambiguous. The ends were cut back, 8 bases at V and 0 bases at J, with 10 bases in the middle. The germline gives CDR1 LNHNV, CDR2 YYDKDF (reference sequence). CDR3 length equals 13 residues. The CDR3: CATALNMNTEAFF. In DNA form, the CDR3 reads TGTGCCACCGCACTGAACATGAACACTGAAGCTTTCTTT.

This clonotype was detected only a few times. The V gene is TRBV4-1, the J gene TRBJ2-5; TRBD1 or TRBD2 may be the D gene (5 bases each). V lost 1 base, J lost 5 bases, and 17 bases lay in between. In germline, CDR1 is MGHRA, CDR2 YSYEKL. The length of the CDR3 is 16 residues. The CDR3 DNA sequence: TGCGCCAGCAGCCAAGGAGGGGTGGGCAGGGTTGAGACCCAGTACTTC. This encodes CASSQGGVGRVETQYF.

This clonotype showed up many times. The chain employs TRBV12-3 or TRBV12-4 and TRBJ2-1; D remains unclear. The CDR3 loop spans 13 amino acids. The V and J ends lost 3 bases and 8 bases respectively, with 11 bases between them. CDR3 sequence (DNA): TGTGCCAGCAGTTTGGGCGCCCTCGATGAGCAGTTCTTC. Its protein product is CASSLGALDEQFF.